This T cell receptor (beta chain) was identified in a study of control samples from healthy donors and cancer patients. Assay: immunoSEQ multiplex PCR; the TCRdb copy retains only in-frame clones and omits some. This table holds about 86,000 clones, roughly 93% found once. CDR1 is SEHNR and CDR2 is FQNEAQ in the germline V gene (reference sequence). V lost 3 bases and J lost 2, with 8 bases in between. CDR3 size: 14 residues. The chain links TRBV7-9 to TRBJ2-1; D not resolved. What was sequenced was blood. The TCR originated in a woman in her 30s in good health. The CDR3 region has the DNA TGTGCCAGCAGCTTCGATTATGCCTACAATGAGCAGTTCTTC. Its protein product is CASSFDYAYNEQFF.